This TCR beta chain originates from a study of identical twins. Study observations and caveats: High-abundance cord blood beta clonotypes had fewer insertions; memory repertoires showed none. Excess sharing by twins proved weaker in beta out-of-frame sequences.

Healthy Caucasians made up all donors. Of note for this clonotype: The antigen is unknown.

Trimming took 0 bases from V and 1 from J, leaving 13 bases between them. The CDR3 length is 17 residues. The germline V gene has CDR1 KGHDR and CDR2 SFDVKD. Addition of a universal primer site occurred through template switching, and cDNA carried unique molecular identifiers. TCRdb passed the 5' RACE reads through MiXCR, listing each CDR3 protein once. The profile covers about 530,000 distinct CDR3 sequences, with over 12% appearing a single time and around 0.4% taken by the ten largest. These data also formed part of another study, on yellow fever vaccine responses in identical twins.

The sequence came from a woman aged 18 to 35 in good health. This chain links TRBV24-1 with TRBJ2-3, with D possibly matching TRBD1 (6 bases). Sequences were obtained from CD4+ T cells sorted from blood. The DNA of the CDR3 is TGTGCCACCAGTGATTTGCCCGACAGGTTCGGCACAGATACGCAGTATTTT. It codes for CATSDLPDRFGTDTQYF.